Sequencing of this T cell receptor (beta chain) was carried out in a study of regulatory dendritic cells for organ transplantation. Sequencing was performed with immunoSEQ multiplex PCR; in TCRdb, only in-frame clones are kept and a portion is missing. Of 30,000 to 40,000 clones listed, 75% to 95% are singletons. Trimming took 5 bases from V and 8 from J; bases not matched to a gene: 3. CDR3 length: 12 amino acids. Germline CDR1 is SEHNR and CDR2 is FQNEAQ (reference sequence). The receptor's source is a human donor in good health. V and J are TRBV7-9 and TRBJ2-1; TRBD2 agrees at 7 bases. Sequencing was performed on naive CD8+ T cells from blood. Sample subset: CD45RA+ naive T cells. CDR3 in DNA: TGTGCCAGCAGCCGGGGGAGGGATGAGCAGTTCTTC. Translation gives CASSRGRDEQFF.